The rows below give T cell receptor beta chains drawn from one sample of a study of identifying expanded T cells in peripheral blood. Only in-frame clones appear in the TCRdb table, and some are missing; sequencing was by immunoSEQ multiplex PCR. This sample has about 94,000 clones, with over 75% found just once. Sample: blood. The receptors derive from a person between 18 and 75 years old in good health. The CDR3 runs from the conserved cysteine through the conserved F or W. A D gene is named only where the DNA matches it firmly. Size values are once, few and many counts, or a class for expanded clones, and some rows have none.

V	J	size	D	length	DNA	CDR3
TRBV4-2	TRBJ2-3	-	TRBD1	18	TGTGCCAGCAGCCACATTGTCACCGGGACAGGGGGCACAGATACGCAGTATTTT	CASSHIVTGTGGTDTQYF
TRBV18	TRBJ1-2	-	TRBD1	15	TGTGCCAGCTCTCCCGGGACAGGGCGGGCTAGCGGCTACACCTTC	CASSPGTGRASGYTF
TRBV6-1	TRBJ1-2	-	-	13	TGTGCCAGCAGTGAAGAAAGGAAATACGGCTACACCTTC	CASSEERKYGYTF
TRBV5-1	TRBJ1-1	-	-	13	TGCGCCAGCAGCTTCCTAGGGGGCACTGAAGCTTTCTTT	CASSFLGGTEAFF
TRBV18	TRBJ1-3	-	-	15	TGTGCCAGCTCATCGCAGGGTGTGGTTGGAAACACCATATATTTT	CASSSQGVVGNTIYF
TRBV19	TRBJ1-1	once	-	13	TGTGCCAGTACCATGACAGGGAACACTGAAGCTTTCTTT	CASTMTGNTEAFF
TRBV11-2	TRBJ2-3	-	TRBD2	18	TGTGCCAGCAGCCATTACCCGGTCGGGCGGGAGGACACAGATACGCAGTATTTT	CASSHYPVGREDTDTQYF
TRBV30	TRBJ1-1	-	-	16	TGTGCCTGGAGTGTAGGTTGGGGGTCGGGGGACACTGAAGCTTTCTTT	CAWSVGWGSGDTEAFF
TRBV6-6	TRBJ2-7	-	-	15	TGTGCCAGCAGTCCGGGACCAAATACGAACTACGAGCAGTACTTC	CASSPGPNTNYEQYF
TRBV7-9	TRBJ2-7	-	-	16	TGTGCCAGCAGCTTAGGGGCAGGGCCAGGGCGGTACGAGCAGTACTTC	CASSLGAGPGRYEQYF
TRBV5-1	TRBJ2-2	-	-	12	TGCGCCAGCAGCGCGGGACTTGAGGGGCTGTTTTTT	CASSAGLEGLFF
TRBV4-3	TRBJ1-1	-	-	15	TGCGCCAGCAGCCAGGAATCAGTGATGAACACTGAAGCTTTCTTT	CASSQESVMNTEAFF
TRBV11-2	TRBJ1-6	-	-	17	TGTGCCAGCAGCGCCTTCCCCCGGGAGGGAAATAATTCACCCCTCCACTTT	CASSAFPREGNNSPLHF
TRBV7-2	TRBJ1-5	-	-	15	TGTGCCAGCAGCTCGCAGGGTAGAAGCAATCAGCCCCAGCATTTT	CASSSQGRSNQPQHF
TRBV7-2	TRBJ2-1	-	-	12	TGTGCCAGCAGCGATCACTACAATGAGCAGTTCTTC	CASSDHYNEQFF
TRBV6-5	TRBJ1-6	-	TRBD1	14	TGTGCCAGCAGGGGACAGGGTTGGGGTTCACCCCTCCACTTT	CASRGQGWGSPLHF
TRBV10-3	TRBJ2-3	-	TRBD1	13	TGTGCCATCAGTGAAGACAGGGTAGATACGCAGTATTTT	CAISEDRVDTQYF
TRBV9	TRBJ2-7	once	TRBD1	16	TGTGCCAGCAGCGTAGCTTCGGGACAGGGCCCCTACGAGCAGTACTTC	CASSVASGQGPYEQYF
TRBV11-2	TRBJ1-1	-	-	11	TGTGCCAGCAGCTTAGGGCCGGGCAGGGCATTT	CASSLGPGRAF
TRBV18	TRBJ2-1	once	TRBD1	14	TGTGCCAGCTCACCCCGGACAGGGGACAATGAGCAGTTCTTC	CASSPRTGDNEQFF
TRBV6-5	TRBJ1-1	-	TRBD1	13	TGTGCCAGCAGTTCCAGCCAGGGGGCTGAAGCTTTCTTT	CASSSSQGAEAFF
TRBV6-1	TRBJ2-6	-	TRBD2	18	TGTGCCAGCAGTGAAGCCGGGGGGACCCTCTCTGGGGCCAACGTCCTGACTTTC	CASSEAGGTLSGANVLTF
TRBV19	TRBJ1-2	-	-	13	TGTGCCAGTAGCCTCGGGGGGGCCTATGGCTACACCTTC	CASSLGGAYGYTF
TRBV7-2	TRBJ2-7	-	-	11	TGTGCCAGCGCTGAGCGCGGCGAGCAGTACTTC	CASAERGEQYF
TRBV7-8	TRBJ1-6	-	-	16	TGTGCCAGCAGCTTAGTGGCCCAGGGCGGTTATTCACCCCTCCACTTT	CASSLVAQGGYSPLHF
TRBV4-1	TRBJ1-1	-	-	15	TGCGCCAGCAGCCAAGGTATATTGGGGGCCACTGAAGCTTTCTTT	CASSQGILGATEAFF
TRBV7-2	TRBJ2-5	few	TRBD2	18	TGTGCCAGCAGCGCCTTACTAGCGGGAGGGCCTGGTGGGGAGACCCAGTACTTC	CASSALLAGGPGGETQYF
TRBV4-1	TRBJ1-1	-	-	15	TGCGCCAGCAGCCAGGGGTGGGGAGGTAACACTGAAGCTTTCTTT	CASSQGWGGNTEAFF
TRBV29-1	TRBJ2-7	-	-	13	TGCAGCGTTCTTGAGGGGGGTACCTACGAGCAGTACTTC	CSVLEGGTYEQYF
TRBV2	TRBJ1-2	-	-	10	TGTGCCAGCGGGGGGGCTCCGGTCACCTTC	CASGGAPVTF
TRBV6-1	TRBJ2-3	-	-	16	TGTGCCAGCAGTGTTTCAATGGGGGGGGGCCAAGATACGCAGTATTTT	CASSVSMGGGQDTQYF
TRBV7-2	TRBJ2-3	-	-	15	TGTGCCAGCAGTTTAAGGATGCCGGGAGAGGGAGGGCAGTATTTT	CASSLRMPGEGGQYF
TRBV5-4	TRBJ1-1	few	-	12	TGTGCCAGCAGCTTAGCGCGAGGGGAAGCTTTCTTT	CASSLARGEAFF
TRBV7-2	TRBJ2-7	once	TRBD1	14	TGTGCCAGCAGCTCCGACAGGGGAGCCTACGAGCAGTACTTC	CASSSDRGAYEQYF
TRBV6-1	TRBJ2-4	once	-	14	TGTGCCAGCAAGCGGCAGGCAGATAAAAACATTCAGTACTTC	CASKRQADKNIQYF
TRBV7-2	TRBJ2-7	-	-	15	TGTGCCAGCAGCCCCGCTCTGGGAAGCTGGTACGAGCAGTACTTC	CASSPALGSWYEQYF
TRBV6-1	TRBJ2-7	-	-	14	TGTGCCAGCAGTACCGAACCCCCTCCGTACGAGCAGTACTTC	CASSTEPPPYEQYF
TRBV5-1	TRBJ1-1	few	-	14	TGCGCCAGCAGCTTGGAAGGGGGATGGACTGAAGCTTTCTTT	CASSLEGGWTEAFF
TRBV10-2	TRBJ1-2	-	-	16	TGCGCCAGCAGTGAGTCTTGGCCGAGGAATGACTATGGCTACACCTTC	CASSESWPRNDYGYTF
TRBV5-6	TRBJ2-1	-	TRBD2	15	TGTGCCAGCAAAAGATTAGCGGGGGGAAGGAATGAGCAGTTCTTC	CASKRLAGGRNEQFF
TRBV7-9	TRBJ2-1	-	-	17	TGTGCCAGCAGCTATTGGTTGCAGGGACACTCCTACAATGAGCAGTTCTTC	CASSYWLQGHSYNEQFF
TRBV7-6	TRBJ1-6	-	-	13	TGTGCCAGCAGCCACAACAGGGACTCACCCCTCCACTTT	CASSHNRDSPLHF
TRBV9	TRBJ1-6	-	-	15	TGTGCCAGCAGCGTACAGGCTTCCCATAATTCACCCCTCCACTTT	CASSVQASHNSPLHF
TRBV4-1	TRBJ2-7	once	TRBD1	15	TGCGCCAGCAGCCAAGTGGGGACAGGGCTATACGAGCAGTACTTC	CASSQVGTGLYEQYF
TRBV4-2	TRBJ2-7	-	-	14	TGTGCCAGCAGCCAAGATAAGGGGGGGTACGAGCAGTACTTC	CASSQDKGGYEQYF
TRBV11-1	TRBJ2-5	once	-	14	TGTGCCAGCAGCTTGGTTGGTGAAAGAGAGACCCAGTACTTC	CASSLVGERETQYF